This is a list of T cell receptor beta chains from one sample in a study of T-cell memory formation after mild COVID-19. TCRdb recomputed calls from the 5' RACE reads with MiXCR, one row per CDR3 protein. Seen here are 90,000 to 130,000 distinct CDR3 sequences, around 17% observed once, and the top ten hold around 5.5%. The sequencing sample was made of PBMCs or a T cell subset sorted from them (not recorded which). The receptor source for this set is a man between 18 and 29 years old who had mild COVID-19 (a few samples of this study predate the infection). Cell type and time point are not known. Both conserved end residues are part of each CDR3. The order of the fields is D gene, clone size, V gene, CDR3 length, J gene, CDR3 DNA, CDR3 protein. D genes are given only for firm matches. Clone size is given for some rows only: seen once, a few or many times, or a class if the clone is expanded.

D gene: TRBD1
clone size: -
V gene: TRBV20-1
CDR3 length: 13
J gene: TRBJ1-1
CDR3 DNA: TGCAGTGCTAGACCCGACAGGGAAAGTGAAGCTTTCTTT
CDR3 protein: CSARPDRESEAFF

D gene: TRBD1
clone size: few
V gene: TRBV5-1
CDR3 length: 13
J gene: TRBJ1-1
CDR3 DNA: TGCGCCAGCAGCCCTCAGGGGGGGAGCGAAGCTTTCTTT
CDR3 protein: CASSPQGGSEAFF

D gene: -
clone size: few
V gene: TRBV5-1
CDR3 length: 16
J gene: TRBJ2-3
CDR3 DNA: TGCGCCAGCAGCCCACAAGACCCCTCTCTCGCAGATACGCAGTATTTT
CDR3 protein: CASSPQDPSLADTQYF

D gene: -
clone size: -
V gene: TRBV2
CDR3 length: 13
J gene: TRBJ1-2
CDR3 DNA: TGTGCCAGCAGCACAGGGTACAACTATGGCTACACCTTC
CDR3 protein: CASSTGYNYGYTF

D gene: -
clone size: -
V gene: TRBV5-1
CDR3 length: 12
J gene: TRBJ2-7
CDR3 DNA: TGCGCCAGCAGCCGAACCCTCAAGGAGCAGTACTTC
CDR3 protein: CASSRTLKEQYF

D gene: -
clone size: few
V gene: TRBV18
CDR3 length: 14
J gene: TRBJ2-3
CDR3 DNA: TGTGCCAGCTCATCGACGGTCGGCGGGGATACGCAGTATTTT
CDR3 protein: CASSSTVGGDTQYF

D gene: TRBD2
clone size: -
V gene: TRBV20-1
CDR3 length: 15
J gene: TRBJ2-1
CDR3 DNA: TGCAGTGCGCAACAGCGGGGGGGCGGTTACAATGAGCAGTTCTTC
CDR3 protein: CSAQQRGGGYNEQFF

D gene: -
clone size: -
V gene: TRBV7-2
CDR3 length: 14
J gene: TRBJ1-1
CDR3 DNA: TGTGCCAGCAGCGCGTTTTCCAGGGCGACTGAAGCTTTCTTT
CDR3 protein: CASSAFSRATEAFF

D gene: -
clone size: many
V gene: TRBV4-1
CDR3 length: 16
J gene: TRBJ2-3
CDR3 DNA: TGCGCCAGCAGCCAAGAGCAAGCCCCGAGCACAGATACGCAGTATTTT
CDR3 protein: CASSQEQAPSTDTQYF

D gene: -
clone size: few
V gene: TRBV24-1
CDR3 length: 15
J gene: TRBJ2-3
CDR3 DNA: TGTGCCACCAGTGATGCAACGGACAGCACAGATACGCAGTATTTT
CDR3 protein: CATSDATDSTDTQYF

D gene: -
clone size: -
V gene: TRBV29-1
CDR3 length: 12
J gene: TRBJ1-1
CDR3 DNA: TGCAGCGTGAGTACAGGGTTGACTGAAGCTTTCTTT
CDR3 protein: CSVSTGLTEAFF

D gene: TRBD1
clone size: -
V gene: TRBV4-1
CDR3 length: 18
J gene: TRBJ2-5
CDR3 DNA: TGCGCCAGCAGCCGCCTAATGGTACAGGGGGGCGTTGGAGAGACCCAGTACTTC
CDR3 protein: CASSRLMVQGGVGETQYF

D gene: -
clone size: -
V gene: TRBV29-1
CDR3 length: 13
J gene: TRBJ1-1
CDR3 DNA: TGCAGCGTCTTCGGGGGGCTTGGCACTGAAGCTTTCTTT
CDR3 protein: CSVFGGLGTEAFF

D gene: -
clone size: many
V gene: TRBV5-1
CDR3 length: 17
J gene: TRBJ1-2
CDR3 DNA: TGCGCCAGCAGCGCCGACCCGACCTCCGGGTTAAGCTATGGCTACACCTTC
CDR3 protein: CASSADPTSGLSYGYTF

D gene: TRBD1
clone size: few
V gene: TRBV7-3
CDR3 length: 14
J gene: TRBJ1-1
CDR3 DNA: TGTGCCAGCAGCTCGACAGGGCCAGGCACTGAAGCTTTCTTT
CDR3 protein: CASSSTGPGTEAFF

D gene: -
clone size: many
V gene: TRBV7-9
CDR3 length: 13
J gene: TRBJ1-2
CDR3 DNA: TGTGCCAGCACCCTAAGGGCAGACGATGGCTACACCTTC
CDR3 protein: CASTLRADDGYTF

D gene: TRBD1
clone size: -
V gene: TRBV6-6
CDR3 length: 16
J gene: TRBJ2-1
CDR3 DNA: TGTGCCAGCAGTTACGGGACAGGATTCGATTACAATGAGCAGTTCTTC
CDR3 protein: CASSYGTGFDYNEQFF

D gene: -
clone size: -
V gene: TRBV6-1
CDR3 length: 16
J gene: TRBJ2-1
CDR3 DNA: TGTGCCAGCAGACTCGGGTCGGGACGGGGGAACAATGAGCAGTTCTTC
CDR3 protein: CASRLGSGRGNNEQFF

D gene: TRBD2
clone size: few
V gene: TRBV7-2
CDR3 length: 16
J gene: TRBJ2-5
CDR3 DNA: TGTGCCAGCAGCTTTACTAGCGGGGCCATATTGGAGACCCAGTACTTC
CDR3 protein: CASSFTSGAILETQYF

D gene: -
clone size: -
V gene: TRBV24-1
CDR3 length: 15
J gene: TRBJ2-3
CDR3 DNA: TGTGCCACCAGTGAAACCAGGGGCCCAGCAGATACGCAGTATTTT
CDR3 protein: CATSETRGPADTQYF

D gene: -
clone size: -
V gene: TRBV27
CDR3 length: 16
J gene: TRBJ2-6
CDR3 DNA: TGTGCCAGCAGTCCTCGGGCCACCTCTGGGGCCAACGTCCTGACTTTC
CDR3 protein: CASSPRATSGANVLTF

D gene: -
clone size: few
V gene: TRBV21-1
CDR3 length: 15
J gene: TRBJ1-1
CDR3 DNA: TGTGCCAGCAGCAAAAAGACAGAGCCGAACACTGAAGCTTTCTTT
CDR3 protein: CASSKKTEPNTEAFF

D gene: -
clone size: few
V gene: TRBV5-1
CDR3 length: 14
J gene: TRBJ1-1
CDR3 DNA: TGCGCCAGCAGCCCGGATACAGGGAACACTGAAGCTTTCTTT
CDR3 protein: CASSPDTGNTEAFF

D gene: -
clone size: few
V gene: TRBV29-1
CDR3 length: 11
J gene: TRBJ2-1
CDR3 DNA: TGCAGCGTTGAGGGCGGGAATGAGCAGTTCTTC
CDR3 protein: CSVEGGNEQFF

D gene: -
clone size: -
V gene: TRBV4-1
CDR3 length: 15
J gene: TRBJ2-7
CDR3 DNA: TGCGCCAGCAGCCGATCCCTGGGAGCGGATTACGAGCAGTACTTC
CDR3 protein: CASSRSLGADYEQYF

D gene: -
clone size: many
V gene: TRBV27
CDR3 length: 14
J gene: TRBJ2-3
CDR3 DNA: TGTGCCAGCAGCTTAAGAGGGGGGACAGATACGCAGTATTTT
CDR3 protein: CASSLRGGTDTQYF